These 9 T cell receptor beta chains were all obtained from the same sample, sequenced in a study of blood T cell repertoires in COVID-19. Profiled with immunoSEQ multiplex PCR; TCRdb holds only in-frame clones, not every one. This table has roughly 100,000 clones, 87% appearing once. Sequenced sample: peripheral blood. These receptors were taken from a man aged 45-65 years with active COVID-19.

The genes are TRBV4-1 and TRBJ2-1, with D possibly matching TRBD1 (5 bases). The CDR3 has 15 residues. Germline CDR1 reads MGHRA; CDR2 reads YSYEKL. The V end lost 0 bases, the J end lost 8 bases, and 14 bases lay between the germline ends. In DNA form, the CDR3 reads TGCGCCAGCAGCCAAGATCTAGGCAGGGTCGATGAGCAGTTCTTC. Its protein is CASSQDLGRVDEQFF.

This rearrangement joins TRBV10-3 to TRBJ2-5; TRBD1 matches 8 bases. CDR3 length equals 20 residues. J gave up 1 base and V 0 bases, and 16 bases lay outside the gene matches. CDR1 and CDR2 from the germline V gene are ENHRY and SYGVKD. This chain's CDR3 is CAISESETGTGDLFQETQYF. CDR3 DNA sequence: TGTGCCATCAGTGAGTCAGAGACGGGGACAGGAGATCTATTCCAAGAGACCCAGTACTTC.

V gene TRBV10-1 combines with J gene TRBJ1-5; a possible D gene is TRBD1 (5 bases). From germline, CDR1 is WNHNN and CDR2 SYGVQD (reference sequence). The CDR3 is 13 amino acids. Trimming cost V 9 bases and J 10 bases, with 19 bases left between them. The CDR3 region has the DNA TGCGCCAGTGGGGCGGCCTCGGCGGGACCCCAGCATTTT. Protein: CASGAASAGPQHF.

The V call is TRBV9, the J call TRBJ1-1; TRBD1 matches at 9 bases. Germline trimming cut 0 bases from V and 5 bases from J; bases unmatched to any gene: 2. This CDR3 comprises 14 residues. The germline gives CDR1 SGDLS, CDR2 YYNGEE. The chain's CDR3 is CASSVGDRATEAFF. CDR3 in DNA: TGTGCCAGCAGCGTAGGGGACAGGGCAACTGAAGCTTTCTTT.

The chain employs TRBV10-3 and TRBJ1-3; D possibly corresponds to TRBD1 (5 bases). There are 14 residues in the CDR3. Trimming removed 8 bases at V and 0 bases at J, with 11 bases between. Germline CDR1 reads ENHRY; CDR2 reads SYGVKD. The CDR3, as DNA: TGTGCCATCGGGGGGGGGAGCTCTGGAAACACCATATATTTT. Translating gives CAIGGGSSGNTIYF.

This clone showed up just once. CDR3: CASSWTEPEQFF. CDR3 nucleotides: TGTGCCAGCAGCTGGACAGAACCTGAGCAGTTCTTC. This sequence joins TRBV5-5 and TRBJ2-1; maybe TRBD1 (6 bases). Between the trimmed V and J ends, which lost 3 bases and 9 bases, there was a span of 10 bases. CDR1 is SGHKS, CDR2 YYEKEE, per germline (reference sequence). This CDR3 contains 12 residues.

This clone was detected only once. The CDR3 region has the DNA TGTGCCAGCAGCTTCCAGGGTACGAACACCGGGGAGCTGTTTTTT. Protein product: CASSFQGTNTGELFF. The gene calls are TRBV7-2 and TRBJ2-2, with D possibly TRBD1 on 5 matching bases. The CDR3 has 15 amino acids. The ends were cut back, 3 bases at V and 0 bases at J, with 8 bases in the middle. Germline V gene data show CDR1 as SGHTA and CDR2 as FQGNSA.

This chain connects TRBV19 to TRBJ2-7; maybe TRBD2 (6 bases). V dropped 3 bases and J dropped 2 bases, with 20 bases sitting between them. The CDR3 spans 17 residues. CDR1 and CDR2 from the germline V gene are LNHDA and SQIVND (reference sequence). CDR3 bases: TGTGCCAGTAGTATTGCCTCAGGACTAACGTTCCCCTACGAGCAGTACTTC. It encodes CASSIASGLTFPYEQYF.

The chain recombines TRBV2 with TRBJ1-1, with D perhaps matching TRBD1 (6 bases). The germline V and J ends were trimmed by 8 bases and 4 bases, with 11 bases remaining between them. The CDR3 runs to 12 residues. The germline CDR1 and CDR2 sequences are SNHLY and FYNNEI. The CDR3 DNA reads as TGTGCCAGCGGCCAGGGGACCACTGAAGCTTTCTTT. It encodes CASGQGTTEAFF.